The 24 T cell receptor beta chains below were found in one sample sequenced in a study of blood T cell repertoires in COVID-19. The table came from immunoSEQ multiplex PCR; TCRdb's copy has only in-frame clones and leaves some out. The sample has tens of thousands of clones; around 91% are singletons. The sample comprised peripheral blood. The receptors stem from an elderly man with acute or convalescent COVID-19.

This rearrangement joins TRBV27 to TRBJ1-2; TRBD1 is a possible D gene (6 bases). Germline values: CDR1 MNHEY, CDR2 SMNVEV (reference sequence). V was clipped by 2 bases and J by 0 bases, with 7 bases between them. There are 14 residues in the CDR3. The CDR3 nucleotides read TGTGCCAGCAGTTTAGGGGGCTCTAACTATGGCTACACCTTC. This codes for CASSLGGSNYGYTF.

V usage is TRBV27 and J usage is TRBJ1-6; D perhaps matches TRBD1 (6 bases). This CDR3 has 14 amino acids. V lost 3 bases and J 10 bases, leaving 13 bases between the germline ends. Germline assignment: CDR1 MNHEY and CDR2 SMNVEV (reference sequence). The CDR3 DNA follows: TGTGCCAGCAGTTTGAACAGGGTGAGGTCACCCCTCCACTTT. This translates into CASSLNRVRSPLHF.

The count of this clone is one. The gene calls are TRBV7-9 and TRBJ2-7; 7 bases line up with TRBD1. V gave up 4 bases and J gave up 7 bases; unmatched junction bases: 13. The germline V gene encodes CDR1 SEHNR and CDR2 FQNEAQ (reference sequence). The CDR3 runs 15 residues. CDR3 bases: TGTGCCAGCAGCTCGGACAGGATCCCAGGGGGTGAGCAGTACTTC. It codes for CASSSDRIPGGEQYF.

This clone was recorded only once. CDR3 loop: CASGTGGGNQPQHF. CDR3 nucleotide sequence: TGTGCCAGCGGAACCGGGGGGGGCAATCAGCCCCAGCATTTT. V is TRBV2 and J is TRBJ1-5, with D perhaps TRBD1 (5 bases). V was trimmed by 8 bases and J by 2 bases, leaving 13 bases between them. The CDR3 sequence is 14 residues long. CDR1 is SNHLY and CDR2 is FYNNEI in the germline V gene. The complete variable domain, with remaining parts taken from reference TRBV2 and TRBJ1-5, reads EPEVTQTPSHQVTQMGQEVILRCVPISNHLYFYWYRQILGQKVEFLVSFYNNEISEKSEIFDDQFSVERPDGSNFTLKIRSTKLEDSAMYFCASGTGGGNQPQHFGDGTRLSIL.

The chain links TRBV28 to TRBJ1-5; 12 nucleotides agree with TRBD1. This CDR3 is built from 16 residues. Trimming cost V 3 bases and J 7 bases; bases outside gene matches: 7. Per germline, CDR1 MDHEN and CDR2 SYDVKM. The DNA of the CDR3 is TGTGCCAGCAGTTTGGGAGGGACAGGGGGCCGGCAGCCCCAGCATTTT. This translates into CASSLGGTGGRQPQHF.

This clone appeared a single time. The chain links TRBV9 to TRBJ1-3, with D hard to call. V was trimmed by 1 base and J by 0 bases, leaving 8 bases between them. Germline V gene sequence: CDR1 SGDLS, CDR2 YYNGEE. This CDR3 comprises 15 residues. CDR3 coding DNA: TGTGCCAGCAGCGTACAGGTTAGCTCTGGAAACACCATATATTTT. This gives the protein CASSVQVSSGNTIYF.

The rearrangement uses TRBV19 and TRBJ1-4; D gene ambiguous. Germline V gives CDR1 LNHDA, CDR2 SQIVND (reference sequence). The CDR3 spans 14 residues. Trimming stripped 1 base from V and 4 bases from J, with 7 bases between. The CDR3 nucleotides read TGTGCCAGTAGTATAGGGAACAGTAATGAAAAACTGTTTTTT. Residues: CASSIGNSNEKLFF.

The chain joins TRBV7-2 to TRBJ1-2, with D perhaps matching TRBD1 (5 bases). Germline CDR1 SGHTA, CDR2 FQGNSA. This CDR3 has 15 residues. The V gene lost 5 bases and the J gene lost 7 bases, with 20 bases spanning the gap. The CDR3 spells CASSPNVQVPSGYTF. DNA for the CDR3: TGTGCCAGCAGCCCAAACGTACAGGTTCCCTCTGGCTACACCTTC. The full variable domain, in which reference TRBV7-2 and TRBJ1-2 provide the parts outside the CDR3, is GAGVSQSPSNKVTEKGKDVELRCDPISGHTALYWYRQSLGQGLEFLIYFQGNSAPDKSGLPSDRFSAERTGGSVSTLTIQRTQQEDSAVYLCASSPNVQVPSGYTFGSGTRLTVV.

The chain couples TRBV7-2 to TRBJ1-1, with 7 bases matching TRBD1. Germline CDR1 and CDR2: SGHTA and FQGNSA. J was trimmed by 7 bases and V by 1 base; bases with no gene match: 0. This CDR3 spans 12 amino acids. CDR3 residues: CASSLDRGEAFF. The CDR3 DNA reads TGTGCCAGCAGCTTAGACAGGGGTGAAGCTTTCTTT.

The chain combines TRBV19 with TRBJ1-4, with TRBD1 as a possible D gene (6 bases). V lost 5 bases and J lost 5, with 21 bases in between. Germline loops: CDR1 LNHDA, CDR2 SQIVND (reference sequence). The CDR3 runs to 17 residues. CDR3 protein: CASSGHPTGRRNEKLFF. Written as DNA, the CDR3 is TGTGCCAGTAGTGGACACCCCACAGGGCGGCGGAATGAAAAACTGTTTTTT.

CDR3 nucleotides: TGTGCCAGTAATTACTATGGAGTGACAGATACGCAGTATTTT. Translated, it gives CASNYYGVTDTQYF. The chain uses TRBV19 and TRBJ2-3; D ambiguous. The germline V and J ends were trimmed by 7 bases and 3 bases, with 14 bases remaining between them. This CDR3 contains 14 residues. Germline V gene sequence: CDR1 LNHDA, CDR2 SQIVND (reference sequence).

This clone was counted only a few times. The chain uses TRBV2 and TRBJ2-2, with D uncertain. The germline V gene has CDR1 SNHLY and CDR2 FYNNEI. The CDR3 runs 14 residues. The germline V and J ends were trimmed by 4 bases and 6 bases, with 12 bases remaining between them. The CDR3 nucleotides read TGTGCCAGCAGTGTCGGCAGGCAGCCCGGGGAGCTGTTTTTT. Its protein product is CASSVGRQPGELFF.

The rearrangement uses TRBV29-1 and TRBJ1-1; D is unclear. Germline loops: CDR1 SQVTM, CDR2 ANQGSEA. This CDR3 comprises 11 residues. V gave up 6 bases and J gave up 1 base, with 6 bases separating them. The CDR3, as DNA: TGCAGCGTGACACCGAACACTGAAGCTTTCTTT. Translation gives CSVTPNTEAFF.

The rearrangement links TRBV2 to TRBJ1-5; a weak D match, TRBD1 (6 bases). Germline assignment: CDR1 SNHLY and CDR2 FYNNEI. V lost 6 bases and J lost 1, with 16 bases in between. This CDR3 has 16 amino acids. The CDR3 loop is CASSLQGGGSNQPQHF. The CDR3 bases are TGTGCCAGCAGCCTACAGGGTGGGGGCAGCAATCAGCCCCAGCATTTT.

The chain combines TRBV5-1 with TRBJ1-5; no definite D call. Trimming shortened V by 0 bases and J by 6 bases, and 10 bases separated the two germline ends. Germline V gene data show CDR1 as SGHRS and CDR2 as YFSETQ. CDR3 length: 14 residues. This chain's CDR3 is CASSLADMGQPQHF. Written as DNA, the CDR3 is TGCGCCAGCAGCTTGGCTGACATGGGTCAGCCCCAGCATTTT.

The chain joins TRBV28 to TRBJ1-6; 7 nucleotides agree with TRBD1. The CDR3 spans 17 residues. Trimming removed 7 bases from V and 7 bases from J; junction bases left unmatched: 16. CDR1 MDHEN and CDR2 SYDVKM come from the germline V gene. This chain's CDR3 is CASKPLTGRGDNSPLHF. CDR3 DNA: TGTGCCAGCAAACCGTTGACAGGGCGAGGGGACAATTCACCCCTCCACTTT.

The genes are TRBV29-1 and TRBJ2-7; TRBD1 matches 9 bases. Germline V gene lookup returns CDR1 SQVTM and CDR2 ANQGSEA. V gave up 7 bases and J gave up 6 bases; unmatched junction bases: 10. This CDR3 contains 13 residues. The CDR3 protein is CSAGRTGDGEQYF. In DNA, the CDR3 is TGCAGCGCCGGCCGGACAGGGGATGGCGAGCAGTACTTC.

This clone was detected only a few times. The chain has TRBV7-6 and TRBJ2-2; D is uncertain. Germline values: CDR1 SGHVS, CDR2 FNYEAQ. CDR3 length: 12 amino acids. V was clipped by 6 bases and J by 7 bases, with 9 bases between them. The CDR3 DNA reads TGTGCCAGCAGGGGTTACTACGGGGAGCTGTTTTTT. Translation gives CASRGYYGELFF.

V usage is TRBV6-6 and J usage is TRBJ1-1; the match to TRBD1 covers 8 bases. Per the germline V gene, CDR1 is MNHNY and CDR2 is SVGAGI (reference sequence). The V and J ends lost 6 bases and 4 bases, in that order; junction bases with no gene match: 7. The CDR3 totals 14 residues. The CDR3 DNA reads TGTGCCAGCAGCTTCGGACAGGGAAGCACTGAAGCTTTCTTT. This encodes CASSFGQGSTEAFF.

In DNA form, the CDR3 reads TGTGCCAGCAGCCCAAATGGACAGCAAGAGACCCAGTACTTC. Protein: CASSPNGQQETQYF. The rearrangement joins TRBV7-2 to TRBJ2-5, with D possibly TRBD1 on 6 matching bases. Germline loops: CDR1 SGHTA, CDR2 FQGNSA. The V and J ends lost 5 bases and 2 bases respectively, with 12 bases between them. This CDR3 is built from 14 residues.

The gene calls are TRBV6-5 and TRBJ1-2; D is perhaps TRBD1 (6 bases). This CDR3 region has 14 residues. Germline assignment: CDR1 MNHEY and CDR2 SVGAGI. V lost 6 bases and J lost 2, with 13 bases in between. CDR3 region: CASSLDRGNYGYTF. The CDR3 DNA reads TGTGCCAGCAGCTTGGACAGAGGGAACTATGGCTACACCTTC.

This chain uses TRBV6-1 with TRBJ1-1, with 8 bases identical to TRBD1. Trimming took 3 bases from V and 4 from J; bases not matched to a gene: 4. Germline V lookup: CDR1 MNHNS, CDR2 SASEGT. The CDR3 has 14 residues. This chain's CDR3 is CASSDRGRGTEAFF. Here the CDR3 DNA reads TGTGCCAGCAGTGACAGGGGGCGAGGCACTGAAGCTTTCTTT.

The chain carries TRBV5-1 and TRBJ2-6; D might be TRBD2 (5 bases). The CDR3 covers 15 residues. CDR1 and CDR2 from the germline V gene are SGHRS and YFSETQ. V dropped 0 bases and J dropped 4 bases, with 8 bases sitting between them. CDR3 amino acids: CASSLEVAGANVLTF. The CDR3 DNA sequence: TGCGCCAGCAGCTTGGAAGTAGCGGGGGCCAACGTCCTGACTTTC. The full variable domain, completed using reference TRBV5-1 and TRBJ2-6, is KAGVTQTPRYLIKTRGQQVTLSCSPISGHRSVSWYQQTPGQGLQFLFEYFSETQRNKGNFPGRFSGRQFSNSRSEMNVSTLELGDSALYLCASSLEVAGANVLTFGAGSRLTVL.

The genes are TRBV2 and TRBJ2-4, with 10 bases identical to TRBD1. The CDR3 is made up of 17 amino acids. Germline lookup yields CDR1 SNHLY and CDR2 FYNNEI. V shed 6 bases and J 0 bases; nucleotides not matched to a gene: 8. CDR3 DNA: TGTGCCAGCAGAGCGGGACAGGGGACTCTAGCCAAAAACATTCAGTACTTC. Protein product: CASRAGQGTLAKNIQYF. The variable domain in full, completed from reference TRBV2 and TRBJ2-4, reads EPEVTQTPSHQVTQMGQEVILRCVPISNHLYFYWYRQILGQKVEFLVSFYNNEISEKSEIFDDQFSVERPDGSNFTLKIRSTKLEDSAMYFCASRAGQGTLAKNIQYFGAGTRLSVL.